The clone carrying this TCR beta chain is judged medium-sized. What it binds is not known. Every TCR cDNA molecule bore a unique molecular identifier. TCRdb reprocessed the 5' RACE reads with MiXCR, giving one entry per CDR3 protein. The data hold about 3,000 distinct CDR3 sequences, with under 8% observed a single time. With 3 bases clipped from V and 3 bases from J, the junction kept 10 bases outside the gene matches. This CDR3 comprises 18 residues. Germline V CDR1 and CDR2: SGHRS, YFSETQ. Sample time point: sample taken at primary tumor resection. This entry is derived from a study of spatial heterogeneity in lung cancer. Study-wide results and limits: Mutation counts in tumors were tracked by counts of expanded intratumoral alpha and beta TCRs.

The receptor was isolated from a male donor with early-stage non-small cell lung cancer. The gene calls are TRBV5-1 and TRBJ2-7, with 15 nucleotides matching TRBD2. The sequences come from lung tumor tissue, collected at surgery. CDR3 region: CASSSGLAGGIKNYEQYF. CDR3 bases: TGCGCCAGCAGCTCCGGACTAGCGGGGGGGATAAAGAACTACGAGCAGTACTTC.